Here is one T cell receptor beta chain with its context. This sample is drawn from a study of control samples from healthy donors and cancer patients. Generated by immunoSEQ multiplex PCR, the TCRdb table keeps only in-frame clones and is missing some. The table shows around 200,000 clones, with roughly 93% occurring only once. V was pared by 2 bases and J by 4 bases, with 5 bases of the junction left unmatched. The CDR3 contains 15 residues. Germline loops: CDR1 MNHEY, CDR2 SVGAGI. The clonotype comes from a man younger than 30 in good health. Sequencing input: blood. The chain joins TRBV6-5 to TRBJ2-7; TRBD1 aligns across 10 bases. CDR3 nucleotide sequence: TGTGCCAGCAGTTACCAGACAGGGGGCGGGTACGAGCAGTACTTC. Its translation: CASSYQTGGGYEQYF.